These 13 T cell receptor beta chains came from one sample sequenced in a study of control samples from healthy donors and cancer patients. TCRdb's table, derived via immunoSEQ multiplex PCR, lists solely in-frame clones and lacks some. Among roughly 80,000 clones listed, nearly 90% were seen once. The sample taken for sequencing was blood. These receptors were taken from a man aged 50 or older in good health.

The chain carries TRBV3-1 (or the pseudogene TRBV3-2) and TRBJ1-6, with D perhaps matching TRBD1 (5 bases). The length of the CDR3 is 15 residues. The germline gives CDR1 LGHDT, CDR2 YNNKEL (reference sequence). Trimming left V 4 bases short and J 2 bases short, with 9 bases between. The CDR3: CASSPGSTYNSPLHF. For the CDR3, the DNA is TGTGCCAGCAGCCCAGGGTCTACCTATAATTCACCCCTCCACTTT.

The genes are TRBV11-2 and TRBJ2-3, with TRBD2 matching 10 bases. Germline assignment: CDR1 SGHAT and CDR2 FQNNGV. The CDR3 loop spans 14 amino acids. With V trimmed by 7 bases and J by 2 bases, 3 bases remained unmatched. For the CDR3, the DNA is TGTGCCAGCAAACTAGCGGGGAACACAGATACGCAGTATTTT. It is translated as CASKLAGNTDTQYF.

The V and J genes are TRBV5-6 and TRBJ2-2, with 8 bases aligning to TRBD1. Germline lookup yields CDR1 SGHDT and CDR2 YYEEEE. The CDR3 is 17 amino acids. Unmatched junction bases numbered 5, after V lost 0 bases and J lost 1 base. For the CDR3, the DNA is TGTGCCAGCAGCTTGGCGGGACAGGAAAAGAACACCGGGGAGCTGTTTTTT. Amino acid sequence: CASSLAGQEKNTGELFF.

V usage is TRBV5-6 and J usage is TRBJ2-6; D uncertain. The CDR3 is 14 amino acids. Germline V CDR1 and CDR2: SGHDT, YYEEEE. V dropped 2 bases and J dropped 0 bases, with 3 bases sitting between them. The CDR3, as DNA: TGTGCCAGCAGCTTAGACTCTGGGGCCAACGTCCTGACTTTC. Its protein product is CASSLDSGANVLTF.

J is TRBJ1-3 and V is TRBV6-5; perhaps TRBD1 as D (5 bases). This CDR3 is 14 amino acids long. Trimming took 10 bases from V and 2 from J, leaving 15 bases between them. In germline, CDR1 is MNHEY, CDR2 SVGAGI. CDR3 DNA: TGTGCCACATCAGGGTTCGGGGCTGGAAACACCATATATTTT. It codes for CATSGFGAGNTIYF.

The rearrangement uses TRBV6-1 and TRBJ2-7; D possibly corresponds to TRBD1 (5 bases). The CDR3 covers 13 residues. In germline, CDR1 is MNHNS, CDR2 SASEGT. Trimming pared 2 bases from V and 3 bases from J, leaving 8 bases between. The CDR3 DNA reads TGTGCCAGCAGTGAAAGGGGTTTCTACGAGCAGTACTTC. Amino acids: CASSERGFYEQYF.

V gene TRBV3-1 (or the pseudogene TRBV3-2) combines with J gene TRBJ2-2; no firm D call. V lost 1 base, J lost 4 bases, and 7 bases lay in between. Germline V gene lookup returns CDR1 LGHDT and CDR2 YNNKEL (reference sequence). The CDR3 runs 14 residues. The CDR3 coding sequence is TGTGCCAGCAGCCAAGCCACTCTCACCGGGGAGCTGTTTTTT. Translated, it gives CASSQATLTGELFF.

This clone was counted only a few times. Here the CDR3 DNA reads TGTGCCAGCAGCTCCCCGGGACTAGGGGGGGGAAATGAGCAGTTCTTC. Its translation: CASSSPGLGGGNEQFF. The V call is TRBV5-6, the J call TRBJ2-1; 8 positions agree with TRBD2. The CDR3 is 16 amino acids. Germline V lookup: CDR1 SGHDT, CDR2 YYEEEE. The ends lost 3 bases at V and 7 bases at J; junction bases unmatched: 12.

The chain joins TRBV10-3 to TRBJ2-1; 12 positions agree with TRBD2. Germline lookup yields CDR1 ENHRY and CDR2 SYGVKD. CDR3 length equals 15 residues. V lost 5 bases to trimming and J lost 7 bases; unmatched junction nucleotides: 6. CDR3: CAISQTSGGDNEQFF. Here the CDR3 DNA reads TGTGCCATCAGTCAGACTAGCGGGGGTGATAATGAGCAGTTCTTC.

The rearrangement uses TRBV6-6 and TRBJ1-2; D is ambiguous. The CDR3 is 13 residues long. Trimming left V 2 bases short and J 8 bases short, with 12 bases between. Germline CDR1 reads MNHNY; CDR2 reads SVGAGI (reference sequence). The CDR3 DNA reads TGTGCCAGCAGTTACGAGGGCATAGAGGGCTACACCTTC. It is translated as CASSYEGIEGYTF.

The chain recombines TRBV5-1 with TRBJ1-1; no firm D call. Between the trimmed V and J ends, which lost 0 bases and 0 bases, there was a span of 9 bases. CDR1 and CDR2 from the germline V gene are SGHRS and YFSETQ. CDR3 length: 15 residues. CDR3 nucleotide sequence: TGCGCCAGCAGCTTGGTACGGGCAATGAACACTGAAGCTTTCTTT. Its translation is CASSLVRAMNTEAFF.

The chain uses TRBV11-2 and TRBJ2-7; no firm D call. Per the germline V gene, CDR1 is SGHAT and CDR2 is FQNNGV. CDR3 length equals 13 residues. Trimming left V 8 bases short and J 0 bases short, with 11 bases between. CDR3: CASETRSSYEQYF. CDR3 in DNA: TGTGCCAGCGAGACACGTTCCTCCTACGAGCAGTACTTC. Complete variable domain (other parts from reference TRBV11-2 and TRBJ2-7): EAGVAQSPRYKIIEKRQSVAFWCNPISGHATLYWYQQILGQGPKLLIQFQNNGVVDDSQLPKDRFSAERLKGVDSTLKIQPAKLEDSAVYLCASETRSSYEQYFGPGTRLTVT.

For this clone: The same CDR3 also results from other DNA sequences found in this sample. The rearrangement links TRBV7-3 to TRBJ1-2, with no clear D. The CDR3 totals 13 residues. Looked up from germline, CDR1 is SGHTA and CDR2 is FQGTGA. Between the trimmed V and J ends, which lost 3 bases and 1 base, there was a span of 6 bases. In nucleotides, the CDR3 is TGTGCCAGCAGCTTGGCTGATAACTATGGCTACACCTTC. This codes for CASSLADNYGYTF. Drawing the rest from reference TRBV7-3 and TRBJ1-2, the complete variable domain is GAGVSQTPSNKVTEKGKYVELRCDPISGHTALYWYRQSLGQGPEFLIYFQGTGAADDSGLPNDRFFAVRPEGSVSTLKIQRTERGDSAVYLCASSLADNYGYTFGSGTRLTVV.